Listed here are 18 T cell receptor beta chains from one sample, sequenced in a study of T cells in Graves' hyperthyroidism and ophthalmopathy. TCR beta CDR3 regions were amplified from RNA transcripts. The study used the HTBI primer set for a first-round RT-PCR of the TCR CDR3. One entry per CDR3 protein results from TCRdb running MiXCR on the multiplex PCR reads. The table has around 700,000 distinct CDR3 sequences, 18% seen once. Sequencing was carried out using blood. The receptors come from a woman in her fifties or sixties with Graves' hyperthyroidism that later progressed to Graves' ophthalmopathy.

The table lists this clonotype with a few counts. The gene calls are TRBV29-1 and TRBJ1-2, with no clear D. Germline V gene sequence: CDR1 SQVTM, CDR2 ANQGSEA. The CDR3 consists of 14 residues. Trimming left V 5 bases short and J 4 bases short, with 17 bases between. The CDR3 sequence is CSVQGGLWGYGYTF. The DNA for the CDR3 is TGCAGCGTTCAAGGCGGCCTTTGGGGCTATGGCTACACCTTC.

This clonotype was recorded at least ten times. This chain links TRBV7-2 with TRBJ1-1; D is ambiguous. The germline V and J ends were trimmed by 1 base and 0 bases, with 9 bases remaining between them. The CDR3 runs 15 residues. Germline-derived CDR1 and CDR2 are SGHTA and FQGNSA. The CDR3 reads CASSLEGKMNTEAFF. In DNA form, the CDR3 reads TGTGCCAGCAGCTTAGAAGGGAAAATGAACACTGAAGCTTTCTTT.

The table lists this clonotype with a few counts. V is TRBV6-1 and J is TRBJ2-7, with TRBD1 matching over 9 bases. The V and J ends lost 6 bases and 0 bases, in that order; junction bases with no gene match: 6. The CDR3 runs 15 residues. Germline values: CDR1 MNHNS, CDR2 SASEGT. The CDR3 sequence is CASSRDRVDSYEQYF. CDR3 DNA: TGTGCCAGCAGCCGGGACAGGGTGGACTCCTACGAGCAGTACTTC.

This clonotype occurred a few times. V and J are TRBV6-1 and TRBJ2-7; TRBD1 matches at 8 bases. V shed 2 bases, J shed 5 bases, and the junction held 11 bases outside the gene matches. Germline CDR1 reads MNHNS; CDR2 reads SASEGT. This CDR3 spans 16 amino acids. The DNA of the CDR3 is TGTGCCAGCAGTGAATTTTGGAGACAGGGGTCCCACGAGCAGTACTTC. It encodes CASSEFWRQGSHEQYF.

This clonotype occurred a few times. V usage is TRBV10-1 and J usage is TRBJ2-3; D perhaps matches TRBD1 (5 bases). In germline, CDR1 is WNHNN, CDR2 SYGVQD (reference sequence). V was shortened by 0 bases and J by 0 bases, with 10 bases between the two germline ends. The CDR3 consists of 16 residues. This CDR3 reads CASSESEQASTDTQYF. In DNA form, the CDR3 reads TGCGCCAGCAGTGAGTCGGAACAGGCTAGCACAGATACGCAGTATTTT.

Comment on this clonotype: A read error may explain this, as a much larger clone is one base away. This chain uses TRBV10-3 with TRBJ2-2; no definite D call. This CDR3 comprises 11 residues. V gave up 3 bases and J gave up 8 bases, with 4 bases separating them. CDR1 and CDR2 from the germline V gene are ENHRY and SYGVKD. In DNA, the CDR3 is TGTGCCATCAGTGAAGGGGGGGAGCTGTTTTTT. Translated, it gives CAISEGGELFF.

This clonotype appeared a few times. The rearrangement joins TRBV19 to TRBJ2-7, with 10 bases identical to TRBD1. The V gene's germline CDR1 is LNHDA and CDR2 SQIVND (reference sequence). The CDR3 is 16 residues long. V was pared by 1 base and J by 1 base, with 4 bases of the junction left unmatched. The CDR3 spells CASSIVPGQGSYEQYF. The CDR3, as DNA: TGTGCCAGTAGTATAGTTCCGGGACAGGGGTCCTACGAGCAGTACTTC. Variable domain in full (rest from reference TRBV19 and TRBJ2-7): DGGITQSPKYLFRKEGQNVTLSCEQNLNHDAMYWYRQDPGQGLRLIYYSQIVNDFQKGDIAEGYSVSREKKESFPLTVTSAQKNPTAFYLCASSIVPGQGSYEQYFGPGTRLTVT.

Many counts were recorded for this clonotype. The V gene is TRBV20-1, the J gene TRBJ2-7, with TRBD2 matching over 14 bases. J lost 7 bases, V lost 4 bases, and 9 bases had no gene match. This CDR3 has 15 residues. Germline CDR1 and CDR2: DFQATT and SNEGSKA (reference sequence). CDR3 sequence: CSATRTSGGPGEQYF. DNA for the CDR3: TGCAGTGCTACGAGGACTAGCGGGGGGCCGGGGGAGCAGTACTTC.

This chain connects TRBV3-1 to TRBJ1-5; no firm D call. The germline V gene has CDR1 LGHDT and CDR2 YNNKEL (reference sequence). CDR3 length equals 15 residues. Deletions cut 0 bases from V and 3 bases from J, with 9 bases between. The CDR3, as DNA: TGTGCCAGCAGCCAAGACGTCGGGTACAATCAGCCCCAGCATTTT. It specifies CASSQDVGYNQPQHF.

The chain is built from TRBV7-6 and TRBJ1-1; D is undetermined. Trimming removed 5 bases at V and 5 bases at J, with 18 bases between. The CDR3 is 15 amino acids. The germline CDR1 and CDR2 sequences are SGHVS and FNYEAQ. The CDR3, as DNA: TGTGCCAGCAGCGAGAAGGAATCACTAGGAACTGAAGCTTTCTTT. Residues: CASSEKESLGTEAFF.

The V and J genes are TRBV20-1 and TRBJ1-1, with 9 nucleotides matching TRBD1. The CDR3 sequence is 14 residues long. Germline loops: CDR1 DFQATT, CDR2 SNEGSKA (reference sequence). V was clipped by 5 bases and J by 4 bases; unmatched bases: 8. The CDR3 is CSAGDRARVTEAFF. The CDR3 DNA reads TGCAGTGCTGGGGACAGGGCGAGGGTCACTGAAGCTTTCTTT.

This clonotype appeared a few times. One base away lies a much larger clone, so this may be a sequencing read error. The J gene is TRBJ1-1, the V gene TRBV30, with TRBD1 as a possible D gene (5 bases). The V gene lost 8 bases and the J gene lost 3 bases, with 16 bases spanning the gap. The CDR3 is 13 residues long. The V gene's germline CDR1 is GTSNPN and CDR2 SVGIG (reference sequence). The CDR3 DNA is TGTGCCGGAAACCGGGACGGGGACACTGAAGCTTTCTTT. This gives the protein CAGNRDGDTEAFF. Based on the CDR3 plus reference TRBV30 and TRBJ1-1, the full variable domain is SQTIHQWPATLVQPVGSPLSLECTVEGTSNPNLYWYRQAAGRGLQLLFYSVGIGQISSEVPQNLSASRPQDRQFILSSKKLLLSDSGFYLCAGNRDGDTEAFFGQGTRLTVV.

The table lists this clonotype with a count of one. The rearrangement uses TRBV12-3 or TRBV12-4 and TRBJ1-2; D might be TRBD1 (6 bases). The length of the CDR3 is 16 residues. V lost 0 bases and J lost 0, with 11 bases in between. In DNA, the CDR3 is TGTGCCAGCAGTTTAGCCCCGACAGGCACTAACTATGGCTACACCTTC. Protein product: CASSLAPTGTNYGYTF.

In its sample, this clonotype was seen many times. One end of the junction varies from germline; a read error may be responsible. The V gene is TRBV20-1, the J gene TRBJ2-3, with TRBD2 matching over 9 bases. CDR3 length: 14 residues. CDR1 is DFQATT and CDR2 is SNEGSKA in the germline V gene (reference sequence). CDR3 sequence: CSAGEWRGGYTQYF. CDR3 nucleotides: TGCAGTGCTGGAGAATGGCGGGGGGGATATACGCAGTATTTT.

The chain recombines TRBV11-3 with TRBJ2-6; D may be TRBD1 (5 bases). Trimming shortened V by 3 bases and J by 0 bases, and 12 bases separated the two germline ends. This CDR3 has 17 amino acids. Germline assignment: CDR1 SGHNT and CDR2 YENEEA. CDR3 DNA sequence: TGTGCCAGCAGCTTTGGGGCCCCGAACTCTGGGGCCAACGTCCTGACTTTC. It codes for CASSFGAPNSGANVLTF.

As for this clonotype: A single base separates this from a much larger clone, so it may be a read error. V usage is TRBV3-1 and J usage is TRBJ1-2; D uncertain. The germline V and J ends were trimmed by 2 bases and 3 bases, with 7 bases remaining between them. CDR1 is LGHDT and CDR2 is YNNKEL in the germline V gene (reference sequence). There are 13 residues in the CDR3. DNA for the CDR3: TGTGCCAGCAGCCAAATTAGGGACTATGGCTACACCTTC. It encodes CASSQIRDYGYTF.

This chain links TRBV7-9 with TRBJ2-1, with TRBD2 identical over 9 bases. V was clipped by 0 bases and J by 0 bases; unmatched bases: 3. Per germline, CDR1 SEHNR and CDR2 FQNEAQ (reference sequence). This CDR3 has 17 residues. The CDR3 is CASSLAVRGGSYNEQFF. The CDR3 nucleotides are TGTGCCAGCAGCTTAGCGGTGCGGGGGGGCTCCTACAATGAGCAGTTCTTC.

At least ten counts were recorded for this clonotype. This chain's CDR3 is CASSLSFSGGVKTQYF. In DNA, the CDR3 is TGTGCCAGCAGTTTATCGTTTAGCGGGGGGGTAAAGACCCAGTACTTC. J is TRBJ2-5 and V is TRBV27; 11 nucleotides agree with TRBD2. Losses at the gene ends were 0 bases for V and 6 bases for J; bases not matched to a gene: 6. The CDR3 is made up of 16 amino acids. Germline V lookup: CDR1 MNHEY, CDR2 SMNVEV (reference sequence).